Listed below are T cell receptor beta chains from one sample, sequenced in a study of cytomegalovirus exposure and HLA in healthy donors. Clones were sequenced by immunoSEQ multiplex PCR, and TCRdb holds only the in-frame ones, with some missing. The table records about 110,000 clones, approximately 80% of them present only once. Sequenced sample: PBMCs. Receptor source: a female donor in good health and CMV-seropositive. CDR3s include the opening cysteine and the closing phenylalanine or tryptophan. D genes are given only for firm matches. For some rows the clone size is stated as once, few or many, or as a class when expanded; others skip it.

d_gene,j_gene,abundance,v_gene,CDR3nt,CDR3aa
NA,TRBJ1-4,few,TRBV7-9,TGTGCCAGCAGCCTCCTAGGAGGGGTTGGTGAAAAACTGTTTTTT,CASSLLGGVGEKLFF
TRBD2,TRBJ2-2,NA,TRBV5-1,TGCGCCAGCAGCCCCTCGGGACTAGTTGGCACCGGGGAGCTGTTTTTT,CASSPSGLVGTGELFF
NA,TRBJ2-2,NA,TRBV6-4,TGTGCCAGCAGTGCCCAGACTAACACCGGGGAGCTGTTTTTT,CASSAQTNTGELFF
TRBD1,TRBJ2-7,NA,TRBV6-6,TGTGCCAGCAGCACAACCGGGACAGCTGACTACGAGCAGTACTTC,CASSTTGTADYEQYF
TRBD1,TRBJ1-6,NA,TRBV19,TGTGCCAGTAGTATCGGACAGGGTATCTATAATTCACCCCTCCACTTT,CASSIGQGIYNSPLHF
TRBD1,TRBJ2-7,NA,TRBV28,TGTGCCAGCACTTTGAGGCCGGGACAGGGATCCAACGAGCAGTACTTC,CASTLRPGQGSNEQYF
TRBD2,TRBJ2-7,NA,TRBV6-1,TGTGCCAGCACCCTAGCGGGGACGATTGCCTACGAGCAGTACTTC,CASTLAGTIAYEQYF
TRBD1,TRBJ1-2,NA,TRBV2,TGTGCCAGCAGAGAAAGGGACAGGGGCTATGGCTACACCTTC,CASRERDRGYGYTF
TRBD2,TRBJ2-7,NA,TRBV7-2,TGTGCCAGCAGCTTAGCGGCTAGCGGGCTCTACGAGCAGTACTTC,CASSLAASGLYEQYF
TRBD1,TRBJ2-1,NA,TRBV2,TGTGCCAGCAGTGAAGCGCTAGTACAGGGGATGAGAAAGTTCTTC,CASSEALVQGMRKFF
NA,TRBJ1-5,few,TRBV19,TGTGCCAGTAGGGGACTTGCGGTGAGCAATCAGCCCCAGCATTTT,CASRGLAVSNQPQHF
TRBD1,TRBJ2-7,NA,TRBV30,TGTGCCTGGAGCCCCAAATGGACAGGGAGATACGAGCAGTACTTC,CAWSPKWTGRYEQYF
NA,TRBJ1-1,NA,TRBV5-1,TGCGCCAGCAGCCGGGGGGGGGAGGGGGACACTGAAGCTTTCTTT,CASSRGGEGDTEAFF
NA,TRBJ2-2,NA,TRBV5-1,TGCGCCAGCAGCTTGGCTGCAGGCACCGGGGAGCTGTTTTTT,CASSLAAGTGELFF
NA,TRBJ2-6,NA,TRBV7-3,TGTGCCAGCAGCGCGACTGGGGCCAACGTCCTGACTTTC,CASSATGANVLTF
NA,TRBJ2-1,NA,TRBV2,TGTGCCAGCAACCAACTCGCTTACAATGAGCAGTTCTTC,CASNQLAYNEQFF
NA,TRBJ1-5,NA,TRBV6-1,TGTGCCAGCAGTAAAGAACAGGGCCTCGGGGAGCATTTT,CASSKEQGLGEHF
NA,TRBJ2-1,few,TRBV27,TGTGCCAGCAGCTTCACCGGGGATGAGCAGTTCTTC,CASSFTGDEQFF
TRBD1,TRBJ2-5,once,TRBV5-1,TGCGCCAGCAGCTTGGAAGGACAGGGCGCAGAGACCCAGTACTTC,CASSLEGQGAETQYF
TRBD1,TRBJ1-1,NA,TRBV5-1,TGCGCCAGCAGCTTTTTAGGGGGCAACACTGAAGCTTTCTTT,CASSFLGGNTEAFF
NA,TRBJ2-7,NA,TRBV30,TGTGCCTGGAGTGGAGCAGGGGCCGAGCAGTACTTC,CAWSGAGAEQYF
TRBD2,TRBJ2-1,NA,TRBV5-4,TGTGCCAGCAGCTCGACTATGACTAGCGGGAGGTCTGTTGAGCAGTTCTTC,CASSSTMTSGRSVEQFF
TRBD1,TRBJ1-5,once,TRBV19,TGTGCCAGTAGTATGACAGGGAGAGGGCATCAGCCCCAGCATTTT,CASSMTGRGHQPQHF
NA,TRBJ1-2,NA,TRBV13,TGTGCCAGCAGCCGACAGTTAGGATATGGCTACACCTTC,CASSRQLGYGYTF
NA,TRBJ1-3,once,TRBV5-6,TGTGCCAGCAGCGGAGGGCGAGGAAACACCATATATTTT,CASSGGRGNTIYF
NA,TRBJ1-1,NA,TRBV5-4,TGTGCCAGCAGCACCCGACAGACTAACACTGAAGCTTTCTTT,CASSTRQTNTEAFF
TRBD1,TRBJ1-1,NA,TRBV5-1,TGCGCCAGCAGCCTCATGGGACAGGGTTTTTGGGCTGAAGCTTTCTTT,CASSLMGQGFWAEAFF
TRBD1,TRBJ2-2,NA,TRBV6-1,TGTGCCAGCAGGGGACAGGTGGCCACCGGGGAGCTGTTTTTT,CASRGQVATGELFF
TRBD2,TRBJ2-3,NA,TRBV18,TGTGCCAGCTCACCGGGACTAGCGGAGGCACTACACGACACAGATACGCAGTATTTT,CASSPGLAEALHDTDTQYF
TRBD2,TRBJ2-7,NA,TRBV9,TGTGCCAGCAGCGTAGGGGCGGGGGGGGCCTCCTACGAGCAGTACTTC,CASSVGAGGASYEQYF
NA,TRBJ2-3,NA,TRBV29-1,TGCAGCGCATCGAATGCGGCAGATACGCAGTATTTT,CSASNAADTQYF
NA,TRBJ1-2,NA,TRBV7-9,TGTGCCAGCAGTCACGGACAGAGCTATGGCTACACCTTC,CASSHGQSYGYTF
TRBD1,TRBJ2-6,NA,TRBV15,TGTGCCACCAGCAGATGGGACAGGGGGGGCGGGTCTGGGGCCAACGTCCTGACTTTC,CATSRWDRGGGSGANVLTF
NA,TRBJ1-5,NA,TRBV27,TGTGCCAGCAGTTTATCCGAGGTAGAGTGCAATCAGCCCCAGCATTTT,CASSLSEVECNQPQHF
NA,TRBJ1-1,NA,TRBV27,TGTGCCAGCAGTTTCGAGAGAGGGAACACTGAAGCTTTCTTT,CASSFERGNTEAFF
TRBD1,TRBJ2-7,NA,TRBV7-2,TGTGCCAGCGGACAGGGGTCCTTCTCCTACGAGCAGTACTTC,CASGQGSFSYEQYF
NA,TRBJ1-2,NA,TRBV10-2,TGCGCCAGCACCCGGGGACACAACTATGGCTACACCTTC,CASTRGHNYGYTF
NA,TRBJ2-1,NA,TRBV7-8,TGTGCCAGTCAGCGGTCGTATGGGCCGGGAGCCCGCGAGCAGTTCTTC,CASQRSYGPGAREQFF
NA,TRBJ1-4,NA,TRBV18,TGTGCCAGCTCACCTAGCGGCCACAAGAATGAAAAACTGTTTTTT,CASSPSGHKNEKLFF
TRBD1,TRBJ1-2,NA,TRBV2,TGTGCCAGCACTGGGACAGCCATCTCGGCCGGCTATGGCTACACCTTC,CASTGTAISAGYGYTF
NA,TRBJ1-1,once,TRBV18,TGTGCCAGCTCACCTGGGAGGACACCTAAGAACACTGAAGCTTTCTTT,CASSPGRTPKNTEAFF
TRBD2,TRBJ2-1,NA,TRBV6-4,TGTGCCAGCAGCGCCGGGACTAGCGGGGCCTACAATGAGCAGTTCTTC,CASSAGTSGAYNEQFF
NA,TRBJ1-4,NA,TRBV2,TGTGCCAGCACAGGACTAGGACGGAAACTGTTTTTT,CASTGLGRKLFF
NA,TRBJ1-1,NA,TRBV10-3,TGTGCCATCAGGAATACAGCGAACACTGAAGCTTTCTTT,CAIRNTANTEAFF
NA,TRBJ2-1,few,TRBV4-2,TGTGCCAGCTCTAACCGGCAGGACAATGAGCAGTTCTTC,CASSNRQDNEQFF
TRBD1,TRBJ2-2,NA,TRBV19,TGTGCCAGTAGTAGGGACAGGGTGGTCACCGGGGAGCTGTTTTTT,CASSRDRVVTGELFF
TRBD2,TRBJ2-7,NA,TRBV7-8,TGTGCCAGCAGCTTTACTGCGGGGGCCTACGAGCAGTACTTC,CASSFTAGAYEQYF
TRBD2,TRBJ2-5,NA,TRBV28,TGTGCCAGCAGGATACTAGCGGGAGGGCGTACGGAGACCCAGTACTTC,CASRILAGGRTETQYF
TRBD1,TRBJ1-1,NA,TRBV27,TGTGCCAGCAGTTTATCGGGACAGAGAAACACTGAAGCTTTCTTT,CASSLSGQRNTEAFF
NA,TRBJ1-2,few,TRBV5-5,TGTGCCAGCAGCCCGAGTGGGCAGGGCCTCTATGGCTACACCTTC,CASSPSGQGLYGYTF
TRBD2,TRBJ2-7,once,TRBV5-4,TGTGCCAGCAGCTTGGGCGGGAGCAAGTACGAGCAGTACTTC,CASSLGGSKYEQYF
TRBD1,TRBJ2-1,NA,TRBV28,TGTGCCAGCAGTGGCACAGGGGGGTCCTACAATGAGCAGTTCTTC,CASSGTGGSYNEQFF
NA,TRBJ1-5,few,TRBV2,TGTGCCAGCAGTGAAGCAAAGGGGCGCAATCAGCCCCAGCATTTT,CASSEAKGRNQPQHF
TRBD2,TRBJ2-7,NA,TRBV28,TGTGCCAGCAGTTTTACCCTAACTAGCGGGGGGCTGCTGTTCTACGAGCAGTACTTC,CASSFTLTSGGLLFYEQYF